Listed below are T cell receptor beta chains from one sample, sequenced in a study of T cell repertoires in cytomegalovirus infection. TCRdb used MiXCR to reprocess the reads, holding one entry per CDR3 protein. Among 200,000 to 250,000 distinct CDR3 sequences listed, approximately 24% were seen once. The specimen was CD8+ T cells from PBMCs. These receptors came from a human donor in good health (CMV status not recorded). Some clones in this sample may be carry-over from other donors' samples. Both conserved end residues are part of each CDR3. The order of the fields is J gene, clone size, V gene, D gene, CDR3 DNA, CDR3 protein. The D gene is left open where the match is weak. Clone size appears in some rows only: once, few, many, or a class for an expanded clone.

TRBJ1-1 many TRBV28 - TGTGCCAGCAGTTTCTCCGGGGCTGAAGCTTTCTTT CASSFSGAEAFF
TRBJ2-3 many TRBV4-1 - TGCGCCAGCAGCCAAGGTCACACTACATCAGATACGCAGTATTTT CASSQGHTTSDTQYF
TRBJ2-3 few TRBV28 TRBD2 TGTGCCAGCAGTTTAGGCCTAGCGGGGACGGGTGGCACAGATACGCAGTATTTT CASSLGLAGTGGTDTQYF
TRBJ2-4 many TRBV19 - TGTGCCAGTAGTCCACCGGCCGGCAAAAACATTCAGTACTTC CASSPPAGKNIQYF
TRBJ2-2 few TRBV14 - TGTGCCAGCAGCCAAGACTGGACATTTAACACCGGGGAGCTGTTTTTT CASSQDWTFNTGELFF
TRBJ2-7 few TRBV5-1 - TGCGCCAGCAGCTTTGAGGTGGGCCCCTACGAGCAGTACTTC CASSFEVGPYEQYF
TRBJ2-1 few TRBV2 TRBD2 TGTGCCAGCCGAGATCGACTAGCACGGGGCTACAATGAGCAGTTCTTC CASRDRLARGYNEQFF
TRBJ2-3 - TRBV19 TRBD2 TGTGCCAGTAGTATAGGAAGAGCGGGGCAGCCCTGGGGTACGCAGTATTTT CASSIGRAGQPWGTQYF
TRBJ2-2 - TRBV4-1 - TGCGCCAGCAGCTTAACTCATGCCCCGGGAACCGGGGAGCTGTTTTTT CASSLTHAPGTGELFF
TRBJ2-7 many TRBV7-6 TRBD2 TGTGCCAGCAGCTCAATTGAAACTAGCGGGGATCTATTCTCCTACGAGCAGTACTTC CASSSIETSGDLFSYEQYF
TRBJ2-7 few TRBV27 - TGTGCCAGCAGTTTGGACTATGGCGGGGCCCTCTGGGAGCAGTACTTC CASSLDYGGALWEQYF
TRBJ2-5 - TRBV4-1 - TGCGCCAGCAGCCAAGATCAAGAGACCCAGTACTTC CASSQDQETQYF
TRBJ2-2 many TRBV7-3 - TGTGCCAGCAGCTCATACACCACCGGGGAGCTGTTTTTT CASSSYTTGELFF
TRBJ2-5 - TRBV20-1 - TGCAGTGCCCCGGTCCAGAAAGAGACCCAGTACTTC CSAPVQKETQYF
TRBJ2-3 - TRBV28 - TGTGCCAGCAGCGTGAGTCTACTCACAGATACGCAGTATTTT CASSVSLLTDTQYF
TRBJ2-7 - TRBV12-3/TRBV12-4 - TGTGCCAGCAGTTTAGGGACTCCTGCCTACGAGCAGTACTTC CASSLGTPAYEQYF